This T cell receptor beta chain was observed in a study of CD8+ T cells in alopecia areata. Treatment of the sample: oral pan-JAK inhibitor, 5-10 mg twice daily. Investigators isolated RNA and reverse transcribed it into cDNA to act as the sequencing template. Profiled with immunoSEQ multiplex PCR; TCRdb holds only in-frame clones, not every one. The sample has about 250,000 clones, about 60% seen once. Germline V CDR1 and CDR2: SGDLS, YYNGEE. The CDR3 runs to 14 residues. V was shortened by 3 bases and J by 2 bases, with 6 bases between the two germline ends. This clone turned up a few times. This TCR derives from a human donor with alopecia areata. The V and J genes are TRBV9 and TRBJ2-6, with no clear D. The sample here was CD4+ T cells sorted from blood, taken around week 54, from a patient treated with tofacitinib. CDR3 in DNA: TGTGCCAGCAGCGCCCAGACTGGGGCCAACGTCCTGACTTTC. Its protein is CASSAQTGANVLTF.